This T cell receptor (beta chain) was obtained from a study of T-cell memory formation after mild COVID-19. Background on the study: TCR clusters were mostly confined to one donor each.

MiXCR, run by TCRdb on the 5' RACE reads, gives a single entry per CDR3 protein. Counted here are 550,000 to 600,000 distinct CDR3 sequences, 15% to 20% occurring once; the ten biggest clones make up approximately 8.1%. This clonotype was seen a handful of times. Antigen unknown. In germline, CDR1 is SGHRS, CDR2 YFSETQ. Germline trimming cut 4 bases from V and 6 bases from J; bases unmatched to any gene: 9. The CDR3 spans 14 residues. Study-wide results and limits: Pre-infection memory showed some responding clones, and this suggested that cross-reactive memory joined. Largely, contracting CD4+ clones fell within CM and EM, and contracting CD8+ clones within EMRA.

The chain couples TRBV5-1 to TRBJ1-1; 7 bases are shared with TRBD1. The sequence derives from an adult woman who had mild COVID-19 (a few samples of this study predate the infection). Cell type and time point are not known. The source material was PBMCs or a T cell subset sorted from them (not recorded which). CDR3 in amino acids: CASSPGQAHAEAFF. The CDR3 nucleotides read TGCGCCAGCAGCCCCGGACAGGCCCACGCTGAAGCTTTCTTT.